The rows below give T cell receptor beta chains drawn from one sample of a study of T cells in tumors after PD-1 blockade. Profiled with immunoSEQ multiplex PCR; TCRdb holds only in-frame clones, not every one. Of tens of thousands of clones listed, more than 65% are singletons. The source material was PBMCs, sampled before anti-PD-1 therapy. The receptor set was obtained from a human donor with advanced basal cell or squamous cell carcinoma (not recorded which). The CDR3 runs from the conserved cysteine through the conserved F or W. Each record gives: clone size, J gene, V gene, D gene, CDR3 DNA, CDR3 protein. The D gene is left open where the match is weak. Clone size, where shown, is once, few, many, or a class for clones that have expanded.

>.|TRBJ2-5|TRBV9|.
TGTGCCAGCAGCGTAGGTGGGGGGGCGTACCAAGAGACCCAGTACTTC
CASSVGGGAYQETQYF
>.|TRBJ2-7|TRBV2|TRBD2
TGTGCCAGCACAAAAGGCGGGGGGCGCTCCTACGAGCAGTACTTC
CASTKGGGRSYEQYF
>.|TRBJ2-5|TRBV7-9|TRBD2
TGTGCCAGTACAACGAGACTAGCGTTCCAAGAGACCCAGTACTTC
CASTTRLAFQETQYF
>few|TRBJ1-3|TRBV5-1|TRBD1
TGCGCCAGCAGCTTGGGACAGGGGGCGCATGGAAACACCATATATTTT
CASSLGQGAHGNTIYF
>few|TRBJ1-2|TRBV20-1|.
TGCAGTGCTAGTATGGAGAACTATGGCTACACCTTC
CSASMENYGYTF
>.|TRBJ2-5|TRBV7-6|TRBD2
TGTGCCAGCAGCTCGGGACTAGCGGGAGGGGGCCAGTACTTC
CASSSGLAGGGQYF
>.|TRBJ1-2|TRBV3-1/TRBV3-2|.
TGTGCCACCCTGGGGGAGAGTAACTATGGCTACACCTTC
CATLGESNYGYTF
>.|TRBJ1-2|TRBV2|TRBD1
TGTGCCAGCAGTGAAGCGCTCTACTACTCGGCGACAGGGGGAAACTATGGCTACACCTTC
CASSEALYYSATGGNYGYTF
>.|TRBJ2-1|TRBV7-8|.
TGTGCCAGCAGCTTCCCGCCGGGCAATGAGCAGTTCTTC
CASSFPPGNEQFF
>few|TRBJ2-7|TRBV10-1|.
TGCGCCAGCAGTGAAAACAGAAACTACGAGCAGTACTTC
CASSENRNYEQYF